This TCR beta chain was sequenced during a study of radiation and T cells in renal cell carcinoma. Time point given: blood 2 weeks post-SBRT. Treatment meaning: 15 Gy SBRT to primary tumor, nephrectomy 4 weeks later. Serial blood draws occurred at baseline and 2 and 4 weeks post-SBRT. Generated by immunoSEQ multiplex PCR, the TCRdb table keeps only in-frame clones and is missing some. The sample consists of 70,000 or so clones, 82% of them appearing once. The CDR3 runs to 13 residues. V was shortened by 6 bases and J by 5 bases, with 14 bases between the two germline ends. Per germline, CDR1 LNHNV and CDR2 YYDKDF (reference sequence).

This chain links TRBV15 with TRBJ2-7; no reliable D call. The sequence was collected from a man aged 60 to 69 with renal cell carcinoma. The sample in question was blood, obtained from a patient whose treatment included radiotherapy and nephrectomy. The CDR3 DNA sequence: TGTGCCACCAGTAACGCCCTATCCCACGAGCAGTACTTC. Protein product: CATSNALSHEQYF.